A single T cell receptor (beta chain) is shown here with its context. Its cognate antigen is unknown. Generation of TCR cDNA used 5'RACE template switching (which added a universal primer site and UMIs). TCRdb used MiXCR to reprocess the 5' RACE reads, holding one entry per CDR3 protein. The sample yields hundreds of thousands of distinct CDR3 sequences, 8.1% seen once. The data stem from a study of T cells after yellow fever vaccination. Study information: Preparing low-cell-number fractions relied on SMART-Seq v4 Ultra Low Input.

The CDR3 totals 15 residues. Germline loops: CDR1 SGHRS, CDR2 YFSETQ. V was pared by 4 bases and J by 8 bases, with 21 bases between. Study-wide results and limits: Primary-vaccination clones mostly resurfaced post-booster (96% CD4, roughly 90% CD8).

The sample here was PBMCs, taken approximately 40 days after the first yellow fever vaccination. The source is a man younger than 30 who received the YFV17D yellow fever vaccine. The rearrangement joins TRBV5-1 to TRBJ1-2, with D perhaps matching TRBD1 (6 bases). CDR3 coding DNA: TGCGCCAGCAGCCCCGGGTCAGTACAGGGCCACGGCTACACCTTC. It translates to CASSPGSVQGHGYTF.